A selection of T cell receptor beta chains follows, all from one sample in a study of T cells in Graves' hyperthyroidism and ophthalmopathy. A single record per CDR3 protein comes from TCRdb applying MiXCR to the multiplex PCR reads. The sample records approximately 400,000 distinct CDR3 sequences, approximately 13% being singletons. Sample: blood. Receptors were obtained from a young man with Graves' hyperthyroidism that later progressed to Graves' ophthalmopathy. CDR3s include the opening cysteine and the closing phenylalanine or tryptophan. A D gene is named only where the DNA matches it firmly. The size entry is marked missing in some rows and otherwise reads once, few, many or a size class.

j_call clone_size v_call d_call cdr3_nt cdr3_aa
TRBJ2-2 . TRBV19 . TGTGCCAGTAGTATTACAGGGCGAAACACCGGGGAGCTGTTTTTT CASSITGRNTGELFF
TRBJ2-2 . TRBV3-1 TRBD1 TGTGCCAGCAGCCGTGGGGTTCCCGGGACAGGGAACACCGGGGAGCTGTTTTTT CASSRGVPGTGNTGELFF
TRBJ1-2 many TRBV20-1 . TGCAGTGCTAGAGACGACCGCCGACGGGTACCCGCGGGTGGCTACACCTTC CSARDDRRRVPAGGYTF
TRBJ1-1 . TRBV7-8 . TGTGCCAGCAGCTTACTCACGGATAACACTGAAGCTTTCTTT CASSLLTDNTEAFF
TRBJ1-2 few TRBV20-1 . TGCAGTGCTAGAGACCCCCGGAAGGAGAACTATGGCTACACCTTC CSARDPRKENYGYTF
TRBJ2-1 many TRBV28 . TGTGCCAGCAGTTTAAGTAGGCAGGGATCCCATGAGCAGTTCTTC CASSLSRQGSHEQFF
TRBJ2-2 many TRBV11-2 TRBD2 TGTGCCAGCAGCCTTAGGACTAGCGGTGCTTCCGGGGAGCTGTTTTTT CASSLRTSGASGELFF
TRBJ2-1 . TRBV13 . TGTGCCAGCAGGTTCGGACAGAATGAGCAGTTCTTC CASRFGQNEQFF
TRBJ1-5 many TRBV20-1 . TGCAGTGCCCGCGACCCGGACAACAATCAGCCCCAGCATTTT CSARDPDNNQPQHF
TRBJ2-7 many TRBV6-1 . TGTGCCAGCAGTGAAGACCCTGAGCAGTACTTC CASSEDPEQYF
TRBJ1-6 many TRBV10-3 . TGTGCCATCAGTGAGTCCGCAGGGCGTAATAATTCACCCCTCCACTTT CAISESAGRNNSPLHF
TRBJ2-1 few TRBV20-1 . TGCAGTGCGAGGGGCTATACCACCTACAATGAGCAGTTCTTC CSARGYTTYNEQFF
TRBJ2-3 few TRBV19 . TGTGCCAGTAGTATTTCCGGGGCCCAACGAGATACGCAGTATTTT CASSISGAQRDTQYF
TRBJ1-2 many TRBV20-1 . TGCAGTGCTAAAGGCAGGCCGAACCCTAACTATGGCTACACCTTC CSAKGRPNPNYGYTF
TRBJ2-3 many TRBV7-3 TRBD2 TGTGCCAGCAGCTTAGGAGGGACTAGCGGGGTCACAGATACGCAGTATTTT CASSLGGTSGVTDTQYF
TRBJ1-6 few TRBV6-1 TRBD1 TGTGCCAGCAGTGAATGGGACAGCTATAATTCACCCCTCCACTTT CASSEWDSYNSPLHF